This T cell receptor beta chain was documented in a study of cytomegalovirus exposure and HLA in healthy donors. Looking at the study overall: The study placed approximately 81% of its roughly 400 genotyped donors in the Caucasian-associated ancestry cluster.

With 60 Vbeta and 13 Jbeta primers, the PCR was carried out. The protocol was immunoSEQ multiplex PCR, while the TCRdb copy is restricted to in-frame clones and leaves out a portion. The table lists tens of thousands of clones, with under 1.4% in the top ten. The sequenced sample was PBMCs. The clonotype originates from a woman aged 40 to 50 in good health and CMV-seronegative.

As DNA, the CDR3 is TGTGCCAGCAGCCCAGACCCGGGACAGGGTTTCCACGAGCAGTACTTC. It yields the protein CASSPDPGQGFHEQYF. The gene calls are TRBV7-6 and TRBJ2-7; 9 bases agree with TRBD1. The V segment lost 5 bases and the J segment 5 bases; nucleotides outside the gene matches: 13. The CDR3 length is 16 residues. Germline values: CDR1 SGHVS, CDR2 FNYEAQ.